This TCR beta chain was observed in a study of blood T cells in healthy people across ages. The CDR3 consists of 15 residues. Trimming shortened V by 0 bases and J by 0 bases, and 10 bases separated the two germline ends. Germline V gene sequence: CDR1 SQVTM, CDR2 ANQGSEA. A few counts support this clonotype. The antigen remains unidentified. Collection of about 9.4 milliliters of peripheral blood was performed for each donor. A minimum of 6.5 million PBMCs was isolated per sample. Next came a second PCR, run for about 7 to 12 cycles, which used a sample-barcoded 5' primer along with a J-beta primer mix. Using its own MiXCR run on the 5' RACE reads, TCRdb lists one record per CDR3 protein. The sample records a few hundred thousand distinct CDR3 sequences, roughly 26% being singletons. Regarding the study as a whole: Per million T cells, TCR beta diversity dropped about linearly as age rose. Whereas aged donors had fewer naive CD4+ cells, long-lived donors had more of them and higher diversity.

The receptor was isolated from a woman in her seventies in good health. Sequenced input: blood. The genes are TRBV29-1 and TRBJ2-3; D gene ambiguous. The CDR3 region is CSVEEAADSTDTQYF. CDR3 DNA sequence: TGCAGCGTTGAAGAGGCGGCGGATAGCACAGATACGCAGTATTTT.